This T cell receptor beta chain came from a study of blood T cell repertoires in COVID-19. For the study at large: Spain, Italy and the United States supplied samples that represented acute and convalescent COVID-19. Sources were T cells, B-cell-depleted T cells, or PBMCs; the material itself was cDNA or gDNA.

CDR1 and CDR2 from the germline V gene are LNHDA and SQIVND (reference sequence). The CDR3 consists of 16 residues. Trimming removed 6 bases from V and 0 bases from J; junction bases left unmatched: 8. In the original analysis: Amplification of reference gene primers was used by the study to estimate nucleated cell counts. TCRdb's copy holds only in-frame clones and misses some; the assay was immunoSEQ multiplex PCR. That table is the source of V, J and clone size, and D and trimming were worked out from the DNA. The sample has almost 300,000 clones, roughly nine tenths seen once; the top ten hold around 10%.

The chain is built from TRBV19 and TRBJ1-5; 7 bases are a match to TRBD1. The sequenced sample consisted of peripheral blood. The clonotype originates from a woman aged 30 to 39 with COVID-19, enrolled during active disease. CDR3 DNA sequence: TGTGCCAGTAGCATCACGACAGGGTATAGCAATCAGCCCCAGCATTTT. Protein: CASSITTGYSNQPQHF.